A selection of T cell receptor beta chains follows, all from one sample in a study of tumor-infiltrating lymphocytes in localized non-small cell lung cancer. Using immunoSEQ multiplex PCR, the repertoire was profiled, and TCRdb retains in-frame clones only, with some absent. Altogether around 18,000 clones are present, 35% to 55% being singletons, with the ten largest covering 15% to 20%. What was sequenced was lung tumor tissue. Every receptor here comes from a human donor with non-small cell lung cancer. CDR3s include the opening cysteine and the closing phenylalanine or tryptophan. D genes are given only for firm matches. Size values are once, few and many counts, or a class for expanded clones, and some rows have none.

TRBD2	TRBV5-6	.	TRBJ2-5	CASSLSGGLYSETQYF	TGTGCCAGCAGCTTATCGGGGGGGCTCTATTCGGAGACCCAGTACTTC
.	TRBV11-3	.	TRBJ2-7	CASSLEYEQYF	TGTGCCAGCAGCTTGGAGTACGAGCAGTACTTC
TRBD1	TRBV2	few	TRBJ2-1	CASSVQGAGEQFF	TGTGCCAGCAGTGTACAGGGGGCGGGTGAGCAGTTCTTC
TRBD1	TRBV13	.	TRBJ2-7	CASSLGATGIYEQYF	TGTGCCAGCAGCTTAGGCGCGACAGGGATTTACGAGCAGTACTTC
TRBD1	TRBV13	.	TRBJ2-7	CASSHRDRGEQYF	TGTGCCAGCAGCCACCGGGACAGGGGGGAGCAGTACTTC
.	TRBV4-1	.	TRBJ2-7	CASSQRDKQTYEQYF	TGCGCCAGCAGCCAGCGGGATAAGCAAACCTACGAGCAGTACTTC
.	TRBV6-5	few	TRBJ2-7	CASSFGGYSYEQYF	TGTGCCAGCAGTTTCGGGGGCTACTCCTACGAGCAGTACTTC
.	TRBV7-2	many	TRBJ2-7	CASSRPGPSYEQYF	TGTGCCAGCAGCAGGCCGGGACCTTCGTACGAGCAGTACTTC
TRBD2	TRBV4-3	.	TRBJ2-7	CASSQDGTSGPHEQYF	TGCGCCAGCAGCCAAGACGGGACTAGTGGTCCCCACGAGCAGTACTTC
.	TRBV7-6	medium-sized	TRBJ2-1	CASSMDQGIEQFF	TGTGCCAGCAGCATGGACCAGGGAATTGAGCAGTTCTTC
.	TRBV6-4	.	TRBJ2-1	CASSDWGTPGNEQFF	TGTGCCAGCAGTGACTGGGGGACCCCGGGGAATGAGCAGTTCTTC
.	TRBV9	.	TRBJ1-2	CASSVGIVGGYTF	TGTGCCAGCAGCGTAGGGATAGTAGGTGGCTACACCTTC
.	TRBV19	many	TRBJ2-2	CASSMSPIQGYLTGELFF	TGTGCCAGTAGTATGAGCCCGATTCAGGGGTATCTGACCGGGGAGCTGTTTTTT
.	TRBV19	.	TRBJ1-6	CASRTITDYNSPLHF	TGTGCCAGTCGCACGATAACTGACTATAATTCACCCCTCCACTTT
.	TRBV7-6	few	TRBJ2-1	CASSWGKGNEQFF	TGTGCCAGCAGCTGGGGGAAGGGGAATGAGCAGTTCTTC
.	TRBV30	.	TRBJ1-1	CAWTMGGWTEAFF	TGTGCCTGGACGATGGGGGGATGGACTGAAGCTTTCTTT
TRBD2	TRBV11-1	few	TRBJ2-1	CASSRPSGGVREQFF	TGTGCCAGCAGCCGACCTAGCGGGGGCGTCAGGGAGCAGTTCTTC
.	TRBV2	.	TRBJ1-2	CASNRQRARGDYGYTF	TGTGCCAGCAATCGGCAGCGGGCTCGAGGAGACTATGGCTACACCTTC
.	TRBV4-2	.	TRBJ1-5	CASSQDRQDQHF	TGTGCCAGCAGCCAAGATAGGCAGGACCAGCATTTT
TRBD2	TRBV18	.	TRBJ2-7	CASSLVASGVTYEQYF	TGTGCCAGCTCACTAGTGGCTAGCGGGGTAACCTACGAGCAGTACTTC
.	TRBV12-5	.	TRBJ1-2	CASGLNYGYTF	TGTGCTAGTGGCCTCAACTATGGCTACACCTTC
TRBD1	TRBV2	once	TRBJ2-5	CASREDRGLKQETQYF	TGTGCCAGCAGGGAAGACAGGGGGCTAAAACAAGAGACCCAGTACTTC
.	TRBV7-6	many	TRBJ2-5	CASSLAPRGETQYF	TGTGCCAGCAGCTTAGCCCCTAGGGGGGAGACCCAGTACTTC
.	TRBV5-1	.	TRBJ2-3	CASSLRGLGTDTQYF	TGCGCCAGCAGCTTGAGGGGGTTGGGCACAGATACGCAGTATTTT
TRBD2	TRBV4-2	.	TRBJ2-6	CASSQGLAGASGANVLIF	TGTGCCAGCAGCCAGGGACTAGCGGGGGCCTCTGGGGCCAACGTCCTGATTTTC
.	TRBV7-3	.	TRBJ2-1	CASSSELGGGEQFF	TGTGCCAGCAGCTCAGAGCTAGGGGGTGGTGAGCAGTTCTTC
.	TRBV27	.	TRBJ2-5	CASSDDSRGTQYF	TGTGCCAGCAGCGATGACTCCCGCGGGACCCAGTACTTC
.	TRBV29-1	.	TRBJ2-7	CSVGGTRVGEQYF	TGCAGCGTTGGGGGAACTAGGGTGGGGGAGCAGTACTTC
TRBD2	TRBV27	.	TRBJ2-1	CASSPLTSGGTFSYNEQFF	TGTGCCAGCAGTCCCCTGACTAGCGGGGGGACTTTCTCCTACAATGAGCAGTTCTTC
.	TRBV4-1	few	TRBJ1-2	CASSQDGRRGYTF	TGCGCCAGCAGCCAAGATGGGCGACGTGGCTACACCTTC
.	TRBV7-3	few	TRBJ2-1	CASSWGGQPLYNEQFF	TGTGCCAGCAGCTGGGGCGGACAGCCCCTTTACAATGAGCAGTTCTTC
.	TRBV28	.	TRBJ2-3	CASFGRDGAGDTQYF	TGTGCCAGTTTCGGGCGGGACGGTGCAGGAGATACGCAGTATTTT
TRBD2	TRBV7-2	.	TRBJ2-7	CASSQEGVAGDEQYF	TGTGCCAGCAGCCAAGAGGGGGTAGCGGGGGACGAGCAGTACTTC
.	TRBV14	.	TRBJ2-3	CASSFTDTQYF	TGTGCCAGCAGCTTCACAGATACGCAGTATTTT
.	TRBV19	once	TRBJ2-3	CASKLGAADTQYF	TGTGCCAGTAAGTTGGGGGCAGCAGATACGCAGTATTTT
TRBD1	TRBV27	.	TRBJ1-4	CASSPRQGNEKLFF	TGTGCCAGCAGTCCGCGACAGGGGAATGAAAAACTGTTTTTT
TRBD1	TRBV7-3	.	TRBJ1-3	CASSMTGRGNTIYF	TGTGCCAGCAGCATGACAGGGCGGGGAAACACCATATATTTT
.	TRBV7-2	.	TRBJ2-5	CASSATGGYQETQYF	TGTGCCAGCAGCGCCACCGGCGGGTACCAAGAGACCCAGTACTTC
.	TRBV28	.	TRBJ1-2	CASSLPVGGYGYTF	TGTGCCAGCAGTTTACCCGTGGGGGGGTATGGCTACACCTTC
.	TRBV5-1	.	TRBJ2-7	CASSLDLGTATYEQYF	TGCGCCAGCAGCTTGGATCTTGGGACGGCTACCTACGAGCAGTACTTC
.	TRBV6-6	few	TRBJ1-3	CASTRRESGNTIYF	TGTGCCAGCACTCGCAGGGAGTCTGGAAACACCATATATTTT
TRBD2	TRBV2	.	TRBJ2-3	CASSRFTSSGGFSTDTQYF	TGTGCCAGCTCTCGGTTTACTTCTAGCGGGGGATTTTCCACAGATACGCAGTATTTT
.	TRBV5-4	.	TRBJ1-1	CASSLDVTNTEAFF	TGTGCCAGCAGCTTGGATGTAACGAACACTGAAGCTTTCTTT
TRBD1	TRBV11-1	.	TRBJ1-1	CASSPTGPNTEAFF	TGTGCCAGCAGCCCGACAGGGCCCAACACTGAAGCTTTCTTT
.	TRBV30	many	TRBJ2-2	CAWSVRWNTGELFF	TGTGCCTGGAGTGTACGATGGAACACCGGGGAGCTGTTTTTT
.	TRBV30	.	TRBJ1-3	CAWSVSARDGNTIYF	TGTGCCTGGAGTGTAAGCGCCAGGGACGGAAACACCATATATTTT
TRBD2	TRBV7-6	.	TRBJ2-3	CASSASGGLTDTQYF	TGTGCCAGCAGCGCTAGCGGGGGGTTGACAGATACGCAGTATTTT
TRBD2	TRBV27	few	TRBJ2-3	CASLDLIAGETDTQYF	TGTGCCAGCCTTGACCTCATAGCGGGGGAAACAGATACGCAGTATTTT
.	TRBV4-2	few	TRBJ1-3	CASSQEELGNTIYF	TGTGCCAGCAGCCAAGAGGAGCTCGGAAACACCATATATTTT
TRBD1	TRBV5-1	few	TRBJ1-5	CASSLDRGQGQPQHF	TGCGCCAGCAGCTTGGACAGGGGGCAAGGTCAGCCCCAGCATTTT
.	TRBV19	.	TRBJ2-6	CASSIRSVSGANVLTF	TGTGCCAGTAGTATTAGATCAGTATCTGGGGCCAACGTCCTGACTTTC
TRBD1	TRBV18	.	TRBJ2-7	CASASGQGSYEQYF	TGTGCCAGCGCATCTGGACAGGGATCCTACGAGCAGTACTTC
.	TRBV9	.	TRBJ1-2	CASSTSNRVRSYGYTF	TGTGCCAGCAGCACCAGTAACAGGGTTAGGAGCTATGGCTACACCTTC
.	TRBV7-9	many	TRBJ1-5	CASSLTPFSNQPQHF	TGTGCCAGCAGCTTAACCCCGTTTAGCAATCAGCCCCAGCATTTT
.	TRBV7-9	.	TRBJ1-2	CASSPPSGQGAYGYTF	TGTGCCAGCAGCCCCCCATCGGGGCAGGGCGCCTATGGCTACACCTTC
.	TRBV25-1	medium-sized	TRBJ1-2	CASSLPGTAGYGYTF	TGTGCCAGCAGTTTACCCGGGACGGCCGGCTATGGCTACACCTTC
.	TRBV15	.	TRBJ2-2	CATSRDPGVGTGELFF	TGTGCCACCAGCAGAGATCCAGGGGTAGGCACCGGGGAGCTGTTTTTT
.	TRBV6-4	few	TRBJ1-1	CASSPPGSTEAFF	TGTGCCAGCTCCCCTCCGGGTAGCACTGAAGCTTTCTTT
TRBD1	TRBV5-4	.	TRBJ1-2	CASSLDGTGGVRGYTF	TGTGCCAGCAGCTTGGATGGGACAGGGGGCGTAAGGGGCTACACCTTC